This TCR beta chain is from a study of shared clonotypes between healthy human individuals. Study-level findings and limits: Clonotype sharing among donors was expected to depend on sequencing depth.

From CD4+ cells came CD45RA+ naive and CD45RA-negative memory subsets. Sequencing used immunoSEQ multiplex PCR; TCRdb keeps in-frame clones, though not all of them. This sample has approximately 1,000,000 clones, with roughly 74% found just once. The CDR3 length is 14 residues. V was cut by 2 bases and J by 5 bases, with 14 bases left in between. Germline V gives CDR1 SQVTM, CDR2 ANQGSEA. With respect to this clone: Its cognate antigen is unknown.

The sequenced sample consisted of memory CD4+ T cells from PBMCs. The subset here: CD45RA-negative fraction. J is TRBJ2-3 and V is TRBV29-1, with unresolved D. This TCR derives from a man aged 18 to 30 in good health. Some clones in this sample may be carry-over from other donors' samples. CDR3: CSVENLIRRDTQYF. The CDR3 DNA is TGCAGCGTTGAAAATCTGATCCGGAGAGATACGCAGTATTTT.